The rows below give T cell receptor beta chains drawn from one sample of a study of control samples from healthy donors and cancer patients. TCRdb's table, derived via immunoSEQ multiplex PCR, lists solely in-frame clones and lacks some. The table shows 150,000 to 200,000 clones, with around 94% occurring only once. Material for sequencing was blood. These receptors were collected from a man aged 25 to 45 in good health. CDR3s include the opening cysteine and the closing phenylalanine or tryptophan. A D gene is named only where the DNA matches it firmly. Rows may omit the clone size; those that give it use once, few, many or a size class.

V gene	D gene	clone size	J gene	CDR3 DNA	CDR3 protein
TRBV21-1	-	-	TRBJ2-3	TGTGCCGGCACCTACGCCACCGAAAGGGGCACAGATACGCAGTATTTT	CAGTYATERGTDTQYF
TRBV6-2/TRBV6-3	-	-	TRBJ1-5	TGTGCCAGCAGTTTGGGGCGGGCTCAGCCCCAGCATTTT	CASSLGRAQPQHF
TRBV2	-	-	TRBJ2-3	TGTGCCAGCATGTGGCGGGACACAGATACGCAGTATTTT	CASMWRDTDTQYF
TRBV30	-	-	TRBJ1-6	TGTGCCTGGAGTGTTCCAGGCTACAGCTCCTATAATTCACCCCTCCACTTT	CAWSVPGYSSYNSPLHF
TRBV3-1/TRBV3-2	-	-	TRBJ2-2	TGTGCCAGCAGCCGACAGAACACCGGGGAGCTGTTTTTT	CASSRQNTGELFF
TRBV5-1	-	-	TRBJ2-5	TGCGCCAGCAGCTTGGAGCCGGGTAGGGAGACCCAGTACTTC	CASSLEPGRETQYF
TRBV12-3/TRBV12-4	TRBD1	-	TRBJ2-7	TGTGCCAGCATGAGGGACAGGGGCCACGAGCAGTACTTC	CASMRDRGHEQYF
TRBV4-2	-	-	TRBJ1-2	TGTGCCAGCAGGAATCAGGGGAGGTATGGCTACACCTTC	CASRNQGRYGYTF
TRBV4-3	-	-	TRBJ2-5	TGCGCCAGCAGCCCCGCACCGGGGGAGGCCCAGTACTTC	CASSPAPGEAQYF
TRBV7-9	-	-	TRBJ2-7	TGTGCCAGCAGCTTGACAGAGTCGATCCACGAGCAGTACTTC	CASSLTESIHEQYF
TRBV7-2	-	-	TRBJ1-4	TGTGCCAGCAGCTTAGCCCCCGACAGGACAACGGATGAAAAACTGTTTTTT	CASSLAPDRTTDEKLFF
TRBV29-1	-	-	TRBJ2-1	TGCAGCGCTGGGGACGTTAGCTGGTGGGATGAGCAGTTCTTC	CSAGDVSWWDEQFF
TRBV12-5	-	once	TRBJ1-1	TGTGCTAGTGCGGGGGGTGGGACGGTTGCTTTCTTT	CASAGGGTVAFF
TRBV7-9	-	once	TRBJ2-1	TGTGCCAGCAGCTTAGTGACAAATGAGCAGTTCTTC	CASSLVTNEQFF
TRBV12-5	-	-	TRBJ1-5	TGTGCTAGTGGTTTGGTTCGGGATCGAACGGATCAGCCCCAGCATTTT	CASGLVRDRTDQPQHF
TRBV9	TRBD1	-	TRBJ1-2	TGTGCCAGCAGCTCCCGACAGGGGGGCTATGGCTACACCTTC	CASSSRQGGYGYTF
TRBV9	-	-	TRBJ1-1	TGTGCCAGCAGCGACGGGACACCGAACACTGAAGCTTTCTTT	CASSDGTPNTEAFF
TRBV9	-	once	TRBJ1-2	TGTGCCAGCAGCGCCGGTAGCTACACCTTC	CASSAGSYTF
TRBV7-8	-	once	TRBJ2-6	TGTGCCTCGACGCACAGGGATAGCTCTGGGGCCAACGTCCTGACTTTC	CASTHRDSSGANVLTF
TRBV6-5	TRBD1	-	TRBJ2-7	TGTGCCAGCAGTTCGGGACAGGGTGGGCAGTACTTC	CASSSGQGGQYF
TRBV2	TRBD1	-	TRBJ2-5	TGTGCCTCAGTTCGGGACAGGGGATCGCAAGAGACCCAGTACTTC	CASVRDRGSQETQYF
TRBV29-1	-	-	TRBJ1-1	TGCAGCGTTGTGGGACCCACTGAAGCTTTCTTT	CSVVGPTEAFF
TRBV10-3	-	-	TRBJ1-2	TGTGCCATCAGTGAGTCGGGTCTTCTTGGAGGGTATGGCTACACCTTC	CAISESGLLGGYGYTF
TRBV29-1	-	-	TRBJ1-5	TGCAGCGGCGGGGACGGAAACAATCAGCCCCAGCATTTT	CSGGDGNNQPQHF
TRBV18	-	-	TRBJ1-1	TGTGCCAGCTCACCAGGCGGGTTCACTGAAGCTTTCTTT	CASSPGGFTEAFF
TRBV18	-	-	TRBJ2-7	TGTGCCAGCTCACCAGTGAGTTTAGCGGCCTACGAGCAGTACTTC	CASSPVSLAAYEQYF
TRBV30	TRBD2	-	TRBJ2-7	TGTGCCTGGAACCCAGGACTAGCGGGAGTTAGAGAGCAGTACTTC	CAWNPGLAGVREQYF
TRBV27	-	-	TRBJ2-1	TGTGCCAGCAGTTGGCACAATGAGCAGTTCTTC	CASSWHNEQFF
TRBV29-1	-	-	TRBJ2-1	TGCAGCGTTGTCCCTTACAATGAGCAGTTCTTC	CSVVPYNEQFF
TRBV30	TRBD1	once	TRBJ2-7	TGTGCCTGGAGCGGCCGGGACAGGGGGTACGAGCAGTACTTC	CAWSGRDRGYEQYF